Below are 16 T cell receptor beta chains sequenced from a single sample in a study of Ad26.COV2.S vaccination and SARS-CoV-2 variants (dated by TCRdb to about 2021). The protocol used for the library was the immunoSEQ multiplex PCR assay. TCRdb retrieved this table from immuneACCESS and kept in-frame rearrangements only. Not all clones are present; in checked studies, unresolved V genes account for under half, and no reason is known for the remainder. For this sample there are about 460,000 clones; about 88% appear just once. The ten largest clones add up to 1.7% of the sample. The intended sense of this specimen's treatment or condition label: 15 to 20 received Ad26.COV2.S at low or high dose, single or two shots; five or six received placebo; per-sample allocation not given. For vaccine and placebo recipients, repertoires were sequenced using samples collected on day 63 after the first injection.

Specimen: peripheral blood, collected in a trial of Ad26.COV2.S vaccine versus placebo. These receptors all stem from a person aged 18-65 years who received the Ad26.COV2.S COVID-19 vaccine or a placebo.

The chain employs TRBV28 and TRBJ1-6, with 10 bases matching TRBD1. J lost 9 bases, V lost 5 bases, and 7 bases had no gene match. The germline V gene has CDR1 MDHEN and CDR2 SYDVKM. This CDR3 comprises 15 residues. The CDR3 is CASSRPDRGGSPLHF. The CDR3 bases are TGTGCCAGCAGTCGCCCGGACAGGGGGGGTTCACCCCTCCACTTT.

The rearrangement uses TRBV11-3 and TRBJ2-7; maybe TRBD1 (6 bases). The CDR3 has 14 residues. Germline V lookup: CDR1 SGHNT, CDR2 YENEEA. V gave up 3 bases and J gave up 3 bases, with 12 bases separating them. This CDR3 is CASSLSTGNYEQYF. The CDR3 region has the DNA TGTGCCAGCAGCTTGAGTACAGGGAACTACGAGCAGTACTTC.

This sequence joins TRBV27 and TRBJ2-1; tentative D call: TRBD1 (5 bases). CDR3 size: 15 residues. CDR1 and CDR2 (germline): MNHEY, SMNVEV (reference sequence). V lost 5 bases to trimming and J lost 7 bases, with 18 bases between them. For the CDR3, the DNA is TGTGCCAGCAGTCCCCTTTTTGGCCAGGGAAATGAGCAGTTCTTC. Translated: CASSPLFGQGNEQFF.

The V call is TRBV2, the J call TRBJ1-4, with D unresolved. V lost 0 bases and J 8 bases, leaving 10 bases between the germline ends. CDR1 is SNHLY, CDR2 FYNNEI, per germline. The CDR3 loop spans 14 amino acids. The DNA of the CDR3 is TGTGCCAGCAGTGAAGCCCAGGTGGGAGAAAAACTGTTTTTT. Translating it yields CASSEAQVGEKLFF. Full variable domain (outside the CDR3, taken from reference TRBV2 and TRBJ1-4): EPEVTQTPSHQVTQMGQEVILRCVPISNHLYFYWYRQILGQKVEFLVSFYNNEISEKSEIFDDQFSVERPDGSNFTLKIRSTKLEDSAMYFCASSEAQVGEKLFFGSGTQLSVL.

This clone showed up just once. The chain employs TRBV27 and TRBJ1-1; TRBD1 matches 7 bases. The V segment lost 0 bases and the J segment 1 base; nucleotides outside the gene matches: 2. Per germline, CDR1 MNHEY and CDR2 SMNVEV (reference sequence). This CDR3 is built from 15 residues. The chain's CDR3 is CASSLSSGGNTEAFF. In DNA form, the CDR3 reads TGTGCCAGCAGTTTATCTTCAGGGGGGAACACTGAAGCTTTCTTT.

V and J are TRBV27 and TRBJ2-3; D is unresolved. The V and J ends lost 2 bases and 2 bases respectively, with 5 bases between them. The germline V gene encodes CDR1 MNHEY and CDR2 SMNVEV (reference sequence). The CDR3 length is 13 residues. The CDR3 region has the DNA TGTGCCAGCAGTTTAGGGTTCACAGATACGCAGTATTTT. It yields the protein CASSLGFTDTQYF.

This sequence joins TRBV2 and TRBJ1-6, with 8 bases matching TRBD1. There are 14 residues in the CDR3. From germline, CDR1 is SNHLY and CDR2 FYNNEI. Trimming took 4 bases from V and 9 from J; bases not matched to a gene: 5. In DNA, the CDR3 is TGTGCCAGCAGTGTGGCAGGGGGCCTTTCACCCCTCCACTTT. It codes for CASSVAGGLSPLHF.

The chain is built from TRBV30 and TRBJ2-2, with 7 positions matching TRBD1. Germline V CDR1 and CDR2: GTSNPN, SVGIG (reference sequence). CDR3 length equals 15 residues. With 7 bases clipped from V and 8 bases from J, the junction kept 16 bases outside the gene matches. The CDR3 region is CAYRAQGTVRGELFF. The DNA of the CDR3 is TGTGCCTACCGAGCCCAAGGGACAGTGAGAGGGGAGCTGTTTTTT.

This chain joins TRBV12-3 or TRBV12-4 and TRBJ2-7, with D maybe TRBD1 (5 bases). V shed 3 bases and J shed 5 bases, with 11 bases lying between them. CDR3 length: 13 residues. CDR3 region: CASSFWQGDEQYF. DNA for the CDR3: TGTGCCAGCAGTTTTTGGCAGGGCGACGAGCAGTACTTC.

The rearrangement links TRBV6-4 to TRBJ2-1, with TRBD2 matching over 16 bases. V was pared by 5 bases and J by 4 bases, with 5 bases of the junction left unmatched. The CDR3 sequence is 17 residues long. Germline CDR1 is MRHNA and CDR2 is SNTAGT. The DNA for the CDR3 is TGTGCCAGCAGTCCTGGGACTAGCGGGAGGGGATACAATGAGCAGTTCTTC. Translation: CASSPGTSGRGYNEQFF.

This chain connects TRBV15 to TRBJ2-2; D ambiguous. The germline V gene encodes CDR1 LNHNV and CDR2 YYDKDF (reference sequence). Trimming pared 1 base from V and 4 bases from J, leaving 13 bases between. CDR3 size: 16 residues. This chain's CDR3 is CATSRVRFDATGELFF. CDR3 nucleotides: TGTGCCACCAGCAGAGTCAGGTTCGACGCCACCGGGGAGCTGTTTTTT.

The CDR3 spells CASSQGWLAGFNEQFF. CDR3 sequence (DNA): TGCGCCAGCAGCCAAGGGTGGCTAGCGGGGTTCAATGAGCAGTTCTTC. The chain recombines TRBV4-3 with TRBJ2-1; TRBD2 aligns across 9 bases. Germline V gives CDR1 LGHNA, CDR2 YSLEER. The CDR3 is made up of 16 amino acids. V was clipped by 1 base and J by 6 bases; unmatched bases: 7.

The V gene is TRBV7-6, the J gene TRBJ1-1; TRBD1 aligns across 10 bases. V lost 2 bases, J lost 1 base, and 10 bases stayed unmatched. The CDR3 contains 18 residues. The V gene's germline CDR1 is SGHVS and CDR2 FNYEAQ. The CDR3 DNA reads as TGTGCCAGCAGCTTAAAGGCGACAGGGGGCGATTGGAACACTGAAGCTTTCTTT. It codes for CASSLKATGGDWNTEAFF.

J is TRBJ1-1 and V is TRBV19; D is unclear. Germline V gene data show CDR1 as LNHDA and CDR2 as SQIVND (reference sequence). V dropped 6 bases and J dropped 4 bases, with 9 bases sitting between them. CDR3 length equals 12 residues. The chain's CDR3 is CASRWTGTEAFF. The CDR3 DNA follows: TGTGCCAGTAGATGGACGGGCACTGAAGCTTTCTTT.

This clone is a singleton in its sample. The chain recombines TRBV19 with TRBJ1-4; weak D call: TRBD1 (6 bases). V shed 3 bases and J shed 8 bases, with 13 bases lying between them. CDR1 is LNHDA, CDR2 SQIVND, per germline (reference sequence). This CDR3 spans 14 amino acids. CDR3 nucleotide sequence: TGTGCCAGTAGTATCGCAGGGGTACGGGAAAAACTGTTTTTT. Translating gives CASSIAGVREKLFF.

DNA of the CDR3: TGTGCCAGCAGTTACAGATTTAAAGCCTCTAATGAAAAACTGTTTTTT. Residues: CASSYRFKASNEKLFF. The gene calls are TRBV6-2 or TRBV6-3 and TRBJ1-4; unclear D gene. V gave up 2 bases and J gave up 3 bases, with 13 bases separating them. This CDR3 region has 16 residues. Germline lookup yields CDR1 MNHEY and CDR2 SVGEGT.